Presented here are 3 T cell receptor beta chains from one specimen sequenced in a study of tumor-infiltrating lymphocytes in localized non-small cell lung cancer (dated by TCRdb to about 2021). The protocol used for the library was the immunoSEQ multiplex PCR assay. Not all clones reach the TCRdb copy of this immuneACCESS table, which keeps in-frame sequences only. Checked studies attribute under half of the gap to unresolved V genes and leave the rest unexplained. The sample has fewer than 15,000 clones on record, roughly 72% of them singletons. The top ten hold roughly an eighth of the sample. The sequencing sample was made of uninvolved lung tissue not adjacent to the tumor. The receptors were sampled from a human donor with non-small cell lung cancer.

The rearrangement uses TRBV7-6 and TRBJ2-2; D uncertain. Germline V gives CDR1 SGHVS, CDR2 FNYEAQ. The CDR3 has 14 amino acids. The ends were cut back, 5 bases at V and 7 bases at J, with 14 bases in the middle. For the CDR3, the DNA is TGTGCCAGCAGCCAGAACCCCCTAAGCGGGGAGCTGTTTTTT. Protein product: CASSQNPLSGELFF.

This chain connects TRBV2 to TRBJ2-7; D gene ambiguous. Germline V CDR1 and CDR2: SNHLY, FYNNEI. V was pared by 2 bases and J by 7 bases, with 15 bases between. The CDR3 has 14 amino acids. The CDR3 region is CASSEKAGFLEQYF. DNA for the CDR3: TGTGCCAGCAGTGAAAAGGCAGGTTTCCTGGAGCAGTACTTC. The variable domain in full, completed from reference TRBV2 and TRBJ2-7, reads EPEVTQTPSHQVTQMGQEVILRCVPISNHLYFYWYRQILGQKVEFLVSFYNNEISEKSEIFDDQFSVERPDGSNFTLKIRSTKLEDSAMYFCASSEKAGFLEQYFGPGTRLTVT.

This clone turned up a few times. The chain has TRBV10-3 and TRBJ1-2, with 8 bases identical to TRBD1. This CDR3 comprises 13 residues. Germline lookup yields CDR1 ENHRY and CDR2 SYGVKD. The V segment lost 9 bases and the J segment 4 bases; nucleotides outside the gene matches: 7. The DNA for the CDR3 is TGTGCCATACGAACAGGGGGTGGCTATGGCTACACCTTC. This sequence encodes CAIRTGGGYGYTF.